Below are 29 T cell receptor beta chains sequenced from a single sample in a study of blood T cells in healthy people across ages. Sample-barcoded 5' priming and a J-beta primer mix drove a second PCR of about 7 to 11 cycles. Each CDR3 protein gets one entry after TCRdb re-called the 5' RACE reads with MiXCR. The data show some 890,000 distinct CDR3 sequences, just under 30% seen once. These data also featured in a second study, about T cells of mothers and their children.

The sample consisted of blood. Receptors were obtained from a middle-aged woman in good health.

The chain uses TRBV4-3 and TRBJ2-7, with D possibly matching TRBD2 (7 bases). The CDR3 contains 16 residues. CDR1 is LGHNA and CDR2 is YSLEER in the germline V gene. The ends were cut back, 0 bases at V and 1 base at J, with 13 bases in the middle. CDR3 sequence: CASSQDGGGRSYEQYF. As DNA, the CDR3 is TGCGCCAGCAGCCAAGATGGGGGGGGCCGGTCCTACGAGCAGTACTTC.

The chain carries TRBV7-2 and TRBJ2-2; 14 bases match TRBD2. This CDR3 contains 17 residues. The V gene's germline CDR1 is SGHTA and CDR2 FQGNSA. The ends lost 6 bases at V and 0 bases at J; junction bases unmatched: 3. CDR3 DNA sequence: TGTGCCAGCAGGTGGACTAGCGGGGGGACGAACACCGGGGAGCTGTTTTTT. Translating gives CASRWTSGGTNTGELFF.

This chain connects TRBV10-3 to TRBJ2-5; TRBD1 matches 11 bases. The J call may be in error: the DNA end matches TRBJ2-7 better. Germline V lookup: CDR1 ENHRY, CDR2 SYGVKD. The CDR3 contains 14 residues. As DNA, the CDR3 is TGTGCCATCACCCGGGGACAGGGGGAGGGCGAGCAGTACTTC. Its protein is CAITRGQGEGEQYF.

This clonotype occurred many times. The junction does not match germline at one end; this may be a read error. V gene TRBV5-1 combines with J gene TRBJ2-2, with TRBD1 matching over 7 bases. Germline CDR1 reads SGHRS; CDR2 reads YFSETQ. This CDR3 is 14 amino acids long. CDR3 DNA: TGTGCCAGCAGTTTGGGACAGTACACCGGGGAGCTGTTTTTT. As protein: CASSLGQYTGELFF.

V and J are TRBV12-3 or TRBV12-4 and TRBJ2-3, with D uncertain. Trimming left V 4 bases short and J 6 bases short, with 11 bases between. The CDR3 runs to 13 residues. CDR3 loop: CASSSQISDTQYF. CDR3 nucleotides: TGTGCCAGCAGTTCGCAGATCTCGGATACGCAGTATTTT.

The V call is TRBV7-9, the J call TRBJ1-1, with a weak D call TRBD1 (6 bases). Germline V lookup: CDR1 SEHNR, CDR2 FQNEAQ (reference sequence). With 4 bases removed from V and 4 bases from J, the gap between germline ends came to 10 bases. CDR3 size: 13 residues. The CDR3 reads CASSSDRLTEAFF. The CDR3 region has the DNA TGTGCCAGCAGCTCCGACAGGCTCACTGAAGCTTTCTTT. The full variable domain, rest sourced from reference TRBV7-9 and TRBJ1-1, is DTGVSQNPRHKITKRGQNVTFRCDPISEHNRLYWYRQTLGQGPEFLTYFQNEAQLEKSRLLSDRFSAERPKGSFSTLEIQRTEQGDSAMYLCASSSDRLTEAFFGQGTRLTVV.

The chain employs TRBV6-1 and TRBJ2-1; no clear D. This CDR3 comprises 15 residues. Germline-derived CDR1 and CDR2 are MNHNS and SASEGT. The V end was cut by 2 bases, the J end by 5 bases, with 13 bases between. The CDR3 coding sequence is TGTGCCAGCAGTGAAAGGCCAGCTGTTAACAATGAGCAGTTCTTC. Translated, it gives CASSERPAVNNEQFF.

The chain has TRBV7-9 and TRBJ2-3; TRBD1 matches 8 bases. The V gene end was trimmed by 2 bases and the J gene end by 7 bases; junction bases not matched to a gene: 2. The CDR3 has 13 residues. Germline CDR1 and CDR2: SEHNR and FQNEAQ (reference sequence). The CDR3 bases are TGTGCCAGCAGCTTAACAGGGGGGAATACGCAGTATTTT. The encoded protein is CASSLTGGNTQYF.

The genes are TRBV5-1 and TRBJ2-7; D might be TRBD1 (5 bases). The germline V and J ends were trimmed by 4 bases and 2 bases, with 13 bases remaining between them. This CDR3 is 14 amino acids long. Germline V gives CDR1 SGHRS, CDR2 YFSETQ. The CDR3 DNA follows: TGCGCCAGCAGCAGCATAGACAGACCCTACGAGCAGTACTTC. Residues: CASSSIDRPYEQYF.

The chain has TRBV28 and TRBJ1-1; D is perhaps TRBD1 (6 bases). Trimming removed 6 bases at V and 4 bases at J, with 18 bases between. CDR1 MDHEN and CDR2 SYDVKM come from the germline V gene. The CDR3 totals 15 residues. The CDR3 nucleotides read TGTGCCAGCAGACCCCATAGTACAGGGCGCACTGAAGCTTTCTTT. Translation: CASRPHSTGRTEAFF.

DNA of the CDR3: TGTGCCACCAGTGACCGGACTAGCGGGGCTTACATCTACAATGAGCAGTTCTTC. The encoded protein is CATSDRTSGAYIYNEQFF. The chain links TRBV24-1 to TRBJ2-1; 12 bases agree with TRBD2. The CDR3 totals 18 residues. Germline V gene lookup returns CDR1 KGHDR and CDR2 SFDVKD. V lost 4 bases, J lost 3 bases, and 9 bases stayed unmatched.

This chain joins TRBV6-6 and TRBJ1-1, with a possible D match to TRBD1 (6 bases). The CDR3 is 13 amino acids. Germline CDR1 is MNHNY and CDR2 is SVGAGI (reference sequence). The V end was cut by 10 bases, the J end by 1 base, with 13 bases between. CDR3 residues: CATAGAANTEAFF. In DNA, the CDR3 is TGTGCCACCGCAGGGGCGGCGAACACTGAAGCTTTCTTT.

The gene calls are TRBV15 and TRBJ2-5; 11 bases match TRBD2. The CDR3 is made up of 18 amino acids. In germline, CDR1 is LNHNV, CDR2 YYDKDF (reference sequence). V was pared by 0 bases and J by 5 bases, with 11 bases of the junction left unmatched. The CDR3 loop is CATSRDWATSGVRETQYF. CDR3 nucleotides: TGTGCCACCAGCAGAGATTGGGCGACTAGCGGGGTCCGGGAGACCCAGTACTTC.

The V gene is TRBV11-2, the J gene TRBJ2-7; the match to TRBD1 covers 9 bases. The J segment lost 4 bases and the V segment lost 4 bases, leaving 14 bases of the junction unmatched. This CDR3 has 17 amino acids. CDR1 and CDR2 from the germline V gene are SGHAT and FQNNGV. Here the CDR3 reads CASSWAHTGTGRYEQYF. CDR3 DNA: TGTGCCAGCAGCTGGGCCCACACCGGGACAGGGAGGTACGAGCAGTACTTC.

This clonotype occurred many times. V gene TRBV12-3 or TRBV12-4 combines with J gene TRBJ2-5; D not resolved. Trimming stripped 6 bases from V and 5 bases from J, with 13 bases between. The CDR3 contains 13 residues. The CDR3 sequence: CASSPGIRETQYF. The CDR3 coding sequence is TGTGCCAGCAGCCCAGGAATAAGGGAGACCCAGTACTTC.

This chain joins TRBV7-3 and TRBJ2-2; D is possibly TRBD2 (5 bases). Germline CDR1 is SGHTA and CDR2 is FQGTGA. This CDR3 spans 15 amino acids. V dropped 0 bases and J dropped 3 bases, with 8 bases sitting between them. The CDR3 region has the DNA TGTGCCAGCAGCTTAACTAGCGACCACACCGGGGAGCTGTTTTTT. Translated, it gives CASSLTSDHTGELFF.

The chain carries TRBV7-3 and TRBJ2-3; D is unresolved. The germline V gene has CDR1 SGHTA and CDR2 FQGTGA. The length of the CDR3 is 14 residues. V dropped 5 bases and J dropped 2 bases, with 11 bases sitting between them. The CDR3 DNA sequence: TGTGCCAGCAGCACCGACGGGTCCACAGATACGCAGTATTTT. Translation gives CASSTDGSTDTQYF.

This rearrangement joins TRBV27 to TRBJ2-3; D call uncertain. CDR3 length equals 15 residues. CDR1 is MNHEY, CDR2 SMNVEV, per germline (reference sequence). V was cut by 1 base and J by 2 bases, with 10 bases left in between. Here the CDR3 DNA reads TGTGCCAGCAGTTTATTTTCCGGTCCCACAGATACGCAGTATTTT. Translating gives CASSLFSGPTDTQYF.

This clonotype was counted between two and nine times. This chain connects TRBV7-9 to TRBJ1-4; 10 bases agree with TRBD1. The CDR3 extends over 18 amino acids. After removal of 7 bases from V and 6 bases from J, the junction contained 17 bases not matched to a gene. Germline V gives CDR1 SEHNR, CDR2 FQNEAQ (reference sequence). The CDR3 protein is CASTLGGDRGLPDEKLFF. Written as DNA, the CDR3 is TGTGCCAGCACCCTAGGCGGGGACAGGGGCCTTCCCGATGAAAAACTGTTTTTT.

This clonotype has just a few counts. This chain's CDR3 is CASTAGPTNEKLFF. As DNA, the CDR3 is TGTGCCAGCACCGCCGGCCCCACTAATGAAAAACTGTTTTTT. This chain connects TRBV6-1 to TRBJ1-4, with unresolved D. The CDR3 extends over 14 amino acids. CDR1 MNHNS and CDR2 SASEGT come from the germline V gene. With 7 bases removed from V and 2 bases from J, the gap between germline ends came to 11 bases.

This clonotype has ten or more counts. A much larger clone is a single base away; this may be a read error. V gene TRBV7-2 combines with J gene TRBJ2-3, with D possibly matching TRBD1 (7 bases). The CDR3 runs to 19 residues. The V gene's germline CDR1 is SGHTA and CDR2 FQGNSA. The DNA for the CDR3 is TGTGCCAGCAGCGACCAGGGCGGAGGGGGCCCCACCCGGGCAGATATGCAGTATTTT. Translated: CASSDQGGGGPTRADMQYF.

This clonotype was seen repeatedly, ten times or more. The gene calls are TRBV7-2 and TRBJ2-1, with D uncertain. The CDR3 runs 15 residues. The V end was cut by 1 base, the J end by 7 bases, with 14 bases between. The V gene's germline CDR1 is SGHTA and CDR2 FQGNSA. CDR3 residues: CASSLGRSPTNEQFF. CDR3 DNA sequence: TGTGCCAGCAGCTTAGGAAGGTCCCCGACGAATGAGCAGTTCTTC.

The gene calls are TRBV11-2 and TRBJ1-3; D is unresolved. The ends were cut back, 0 bases at V and 0 bases at J, with 12 bases in the middle. Germline V gene data show CDR1 as SGHAT and CDR2 as FQNNGV. The CDR3 consists of 17 residues. Here the CDR3 reads CASSLDDGRLSGNTIYF. In DNA, the CDR3 is TGTGCCAGCAGCTTAGATGACGGGCGGCTCTCTGGAAACACCATATATTTT.

The chain joins TRBV12-3 or TRBV12-4 to TRBJ1-1, with 7 bases matching TRBD1. The CDR3 totals 15 residues. Trimming removed 4 bases from V and 0 bases from J; junction bases left unmatched: 5. The CDR3 reads CASSSPGQLNTEAFF. In nucleotides, the CDR3 is TGTGCCAGCAGTTCGCCGGGACAGCTGAACACTGAAGCTTTCTTT.

This chain links TRBV7-2 with TRBJ1-5; 8 bases map to TRBD1. This CDR3 is 17 amino acids long. The J segment lost 7 bases and the V segment lost 4 bases, leaving 15 bases of the junction unmatched. The germline CDR1 and CDR2 sequences are SGHTA and FQGNSA. The CDR3 reads CASSSYQGANVGQPQHF. CDR3 nucleotide sequence: TGTGCCAGCAGCTCGTACCAGGGGGCAAACGTTGGCCAGCCCCAGCATTTT.

The chain links TRBV20-1 to TRBJ2-6; D uncertain. Trimming took off 0 bases at V and 0 bases at J, with 6 bases between the two ends. From germline, CDR1 is DFQATT and CDR2 SNEGSKA (reference sequence). The CDR3 totals 15 residues. The CDR3 DNA follows: TGCAGTGCTAGAGAGGGCAACTCTGGGGCCAACGTCCTGACTTTC. Translation gives CSAREGNSGANVLTF.

The chain combines TRBV24-1 with TRBJ2-3, with TRBD1 identical over 8 bases. CDR3 length: 18 amino acids. Trimming removed 4 bases from V and 3 bases from J; junction bases left unmatched: 14. Germline CDR1 is KGHDR and CDR2 is SFDVKD. The CDR3 here is CATSEPSWTGKGTDTQYF. In nucleotides, the CDR3 is TGTGCCACCAGTGAACCCTCTTGGACAGGGAAAGGGACAGATACGCAGTATTTT.

Relative to its sample, this clonotype is medium-sized. The chain joins TRBV29-1 to TRBJ2-5; D is unresolved. V was clipped by 1 base and J by 1 base, with 7 bases between them. The CDR3 has 13 residues. The V gene's germline CDR1 is SQVTM and CDR2 ANQGSEA. In nucleotides, the CDR3 is TGCAGCGTTGAAGTTGGAGCCCAAGAGACCCAGTACTTC. It encodes CSVEVGAQETQYF.

The chain uses TRBV9 and TRBJ1-2; D call uncertain. Trimming took 3 bases from V and 2 from J, leaving 11 bases between them. The germline V gene has CDR1 SGDLS and CDR2 YYNGEE. The CDR3 extends over 14 amino acids. The CDR3 nucleotides read TGTGCCAGCAGCGGAGAAAGGGAGAACTATGGCTACACCTTC. Its translation is CASSGERENYGYTF. Based on the CDR3 plus reference TRBV9 and TRBJ1-2, the full variable domain is DSGVTQTPKHLITATGQRVTLRCSPRSGDLSVYWYQQSLDQGLQFLIQYYNGEERAKGNILERFSAQQFPDLHSELNLSSLELGDSALYFCASSGERENYGYTFGSGTRLTVV.